Presented here are 23 T cell receptor beta chains from one specimen sequenced in a study of T-cell reconstitution after alpha-beta-depleted transplantation in children. Unique molecular identifiers were built into the TCRbeta library. From the PCR reads, TCRdb called clonotypes with MiXCR, one entry per CDR3 protein. The profile shows 440,000 or so distinct CDR3 sequences, roughly two fifths of them singletons. The material was PBMCs, obtained before TCRalphabeta/CD19-depleted stem cell transplant. Every receptor here comes from a girl aged 2 to 10 with aplastic anemia, due to receive a stem cell transplant.

The J gene is TRBJ2-7, the V gene TRBV20-1, with TRBD1 matching over 8 bases. With 0 bases clipped from V and 0 bases from J, the junction kept 10 bases outside the gene matches. The length of the CDR3 is 17 residues. Germline V lookup: CDR1 DFQATT, CDR2 SNEGSKA (reference sequence). CDR3 sequence reads: CSAREVGGDRTSYEQYF. The CDR3 bases are TGCAGTGCTAGAGAAGTAGGTGGGGACAGGACCTCCTACGAGCAGTACTTC.

This clonotype was picked up many times. This rearrangement joins TRBV20-1 to TRBJ2-5; 8 nucleotides agree with TRBD2. The length of the CDR3 is 15 residues. Trimming took 5 bases from V and 2 from J; bases not matched to a gene: 10. The germline V gene encodes CDR1 DFQATT and CDR2 SNEGSKA (reference sequence). The CDR3, as DNA: TGCAGTGCTGGAAAGGGACTAGATCTTCAAGAGACCCAGTACTTC. This sequence encodes CSAGKGLDLQETQYF.

CDR3 nucleotides: TGCGCCAGCAGCTGGTCCGGGACTAGCAATGAGCAGTTCTTC. Its protein is CASSWSGTSNEQFF. The chain couples TRBV5-1 to TRBJ2-1; TRBD2 matches 8 bases. The germline V gene encodes CDR1 SGHRS and CDR2 YFSETQ. This CDR3 has 14 amino acids. V shed 3 bases and J 6 bases; nucleotides not matched to a gene: 5.

V and J are TRBV7-9 and TRBJ1-2; D is unresolved. This CDR3 spans 15 amino acids. V gave up 0 bases and J gave up 6 bases, with 14 bases separating them. Germline loops: CDR1 SEHNR, CDR2 FQNEAQ (reference sequence). The CDR3 region has the DNA TGTGCCAGCAGCTTAGCGGGCGGGCCGCCAGATGGCTACACCTTC. It is translated as CASSLAGGPPDGYTF.

This clonotype showed up just once. This rearrangement joins TRBV5-1 to TRBJ2-7, with D maybe TRBD1 (6 bases). The CDR3 is made up of 14 amino acids. V was pared by 1 base and J by 5 bases, with 13 bases between. Germline values: CDR1 SGHRS, CDR2 YFSETQ. The CDR3 DNA reads TGCGCCAGCAGCTTGACGAGAGGGACACACGAGCAGTACTTC. Its protein is CASSLTRGTHEQYF.

The V gene is TRBV5-1, the J gene TRBJ2-2; 8 nucleotides line up with TRBD2. Germline V gene lookup returns CDR1 SGHRS and CDR2 YFSETQ. Trimming took 0 bases from V and 6 from J; bases not matched to a gene: 4. The CDR3 consists of 15 residues. The CDR3 nucleotides are TGCGCCAGCAGCTTGGAGGTAGCGGGGCCCGGGGAGCTGTTTTTT. This gives the protein CASSLEVAGPGELFF.

The J gene is TRBJ2-7, the V gene TRBV19, with D unclear. The CDR3 contains 14 residues. The V end lost 5 bases, the J end lost 4 bases, and 15 bases lay between the germline ends. The germline V gene has CDR1 LNHDA and CDR2 SQIVND (reference sequence). The CDR3 sequence is CASSPRSNPYEQYF. CDR3 coding DNA: TGTGCCAGTAGTCCCAGGTCTAATCCATACGAGCAGTACTTC.

V is TRBV20-1 and J is TRBJ2-7; 11 nucleotides line up with TRBD2. The CDR3 sequence is 14 residues long. The trim removed 3 bases at V and 7 bases at J, leaving 8 bases unmatched. Germline V gene sequence: CDR1 DFQATT, CDR2 SNEGSKA (reference sequence). The CDR3 here is CSASFSVAGGEQYF. For the CDR3, the DNA is TGCAGTGCTAGTTTCTCGGTAGCGGGGGGGGAGCAGTACTTC.

The chain carries TRBV20-1 and TRBJ1-2; D is possibly TRBD1 (5 bases). Trimming removed 6 bases at V and 0 bases at J, with 17 bases between. The germline CDR1 and CDR2 sequences are DFQATT and SNEGSKA (reference sequence). The CDR3 length is 15 residues. CDR3 sequence (DNA): TGCAGTGCGTGGGGACGGGACTATTCTAACTATGGCTACACCTTC. Amino acid sequence: CSAWGRDYSNYGYTF.

At least ten counts were recorded for this clonotype. J is TRBJ1-2 and V is TRBV9; 9 positions agree with TRBD1. Germline CDR1 is SGDLS and CDR2 is YYNGEE. J lost 6 bases, V lost 2 bases, and 2 bases had no gene match. The CDR3 loop spans 13 amino acids. The CDR3 protein is CASSVRDRDGYTF. The CDR3 bases are TGTGCCAGCAGCGTTAGGGACAGGGATGGCTACACCTTC. The full variable domain, its missing parts supplied by reference TRBV9 and TRBJ1-2, is DSGVTQTPKHLITATGQRVTLRCSPRSGDLSVYWYQQSLDQGLQFLIQYYNGEERAKGNILERFSAQQFPDLHSELNLSSLELGDSALYFCASSVRDRDGYTFGSGTRLTVV.

This clonotype was seen at least ten times. The gene calls are TRBV7-9 and TRBJ2-7, with unresolved D. Germline CDR1 reads SEHNR; CDR2 reads FQNEAQ (reference sequence). V shed 5 bases and J shed 0 bases, with 5 bases lying between them. This CDR3 is built from 12 residues. The CDR3: CASSRSSYEQYF. The CDR3 nucleotides read TGTGCCAGCAGCAGGAGCTCCTACGAGCAGTACTTC.

This clonotype was counted between two and nine times. V usage is TRBV25-1 and J usage is TRBJ2-1; TRBD2 matches at 11 bases. Germline V gives CDR1 MGHDK, CDR2 SYGVNS. V trimming: 1 base; J trimming: 4 bases; junction bases outside the gene matches: 6. The CDR3 has 17 amino acids. CDR3 sequence reads: CASSELRRLAGYNEQFF. CDR3 DNA: TGTGCCAGCAGTGAATTAAGGAGACTAGCGGGGTACAATGAGCAGTTCTTC.

The V gene is TRBV5-1, the J gene TRBJ2-1; 13 bases align to TRBD2. J gave up 2 bases and V 4 bases, and 6 bases lay outside the gene matches. The length of the CDR3 is 17 residues. Germline V gene lookup returns CDR1 SGHRS and CDR2 YFSETQ. The CDR3 is CASSPAGTSGTYNEQFF. As DNA, the CDR3 is TGCGCCAGCAGCCCGGCCGGGACTAGCGGGACCTACAATGAGCAGTTCTTC.

The chain couples TRBV11-3 to TRBJ2-1, with TRBD2 identical over 10 bases. This CDR3 is 14 amino acids long. Germline-derived CDR1 and CDR2 are SGHNT and YENEEA. The V and J ends lost 5 bases and 5 bases, in that order; junction bases with no gene match: 3. As DNA, the CDR3 is TGTGCCAGCAGCAAGCGGGAGGGGGACAATGAGCAGTTCTTC. It specifies CASSKREGDNEQFF.

The rearrangement uses TRBV6-5 and TRBJ1-5; no clear D. The CDR3 is 16 amino acids. V lost 2 bases and J lost 5, with 16 bases in between. Germline assignment: CDR1 MNHEY and CDR2 SVGAGI. This chain's CDR3 is CASSYRPVAGDQPQHF. The CDR3 DNA follows: TGTGCCAGCAGTTACAGGCCGGTCGCGGGCGATCAGCCCCAGCATTTT.

This clonotype appeared a few times. CDR3 amino acids: CATSRDLQGAGEQYF. The CDR3 nucleotides read TGTGCCACCAGCAGAGATCTACAGGGGGCAGGAGAGCAGTACTTC. This rearrangement joins TRBV15 to TRBJ2-7; 9 bases are shared with TRBD1. V lost 0 bases and J lost 7; bases outside the gene matches: 7. Germline V lookup: CDR1 LNHNV, CDR2 YYDKDF (reference sequence). This CDR3 contains 15 residues.

The chain uses TRBV5-8 and TRBJ1-2, with D unclear. Trimming stripped 0 bases from V and 0 bases from J, with 9 bases between. CDR3 length: 15 amino acids. Germline V gene lookup returns CDR1 SGHTS and CDR2 YDEGEE. For the CDR3, the DNA is TGTGCCAGCAGCTTGGCCCCCGGAACTAACTATGGCTACACCTTC. As protein: CASSLAPGTNYGYTF.

The chain is built from TRBV2 and TRBJ1-1; D is uncertain. The CDR3 totals 13 residues. CDR1 is SNHLY and CDR2 is FYNNEI in the germline V gene. V was pared by 6 bases and J by 1 base, with 9 bases between. For the CDR3, the DNA is TGTGCCAGCAGAAGGCAGAAGAACACTGAAGCTTTCTTT. Its protein is CASRRQKNTEAFF.

This clonotype was found many times. J is TRBJ1-5 and V is TRBV28, with D possibly matching TRBD1 (5 bases). V gave up 7 bases and J gave up 4 bases, with 14 bases separating them. Germline CDR1 and CDR2: MDHEN and SYDVKM. The CDR3 has 14 amino acids. The CDR3 nucleotides read TGTGCCAGCACTCCTCAGGGACGTAATCAGCCCCAGCATTTT. It encodes CASTPQGRNQPQHF. Full variable domain (outside the CDR3, taken from reference TRBV28 and TRBJ1-5): DVKVTQSSRYLVKRTGEKVFLECVQDMDHENMFWYRQDPGLGLRLIYFSYDVKMKEKGDIPEGYSVSREKKERFSLILESASTNQTSMYLCASTPQGRNQPQHFGDGTRLSIL.

Many counts were recorded for this clonotype. The V gene is TRBV29-1, the J gene TRBJ2-5, with a tentative D call TRBD1 (6 bases). The germline V gene encodes CDR1 SQVTM and CDR2 ANQGSEA. V was cut by 2 bases and J by 3 bases, with 7 bases left in between. CDR3 length equals 12 residues. This chain's CDR3 is CSVEPGEETQYF. The CDR3 coding sequence is TGCAGCGTTGAACCAGGGGAAGAGACCCAGTACTTC.

The chain has TRBV4-2 and TRBJ2-3, with a possible D match to TRBD2 (6 bases). This CDR3 is 17 amino acids long. CDR1 LGHNA and CDR2 YNFKEQ come from the germline V gene. The ends were cut back, 2 bases at V and 6 bases at J, with 21 bases in the middle. This chain's CDR3 is CASSQPPRERRGDTQYF. The CDR3 DNA reads as TGTGCCAGCAGCCAACCCCCCCGGGAGAGACGAGGGGATACGCAGTATTTT.

The rearrangement joins TRBV6-5 to TRBJ1-1, with unresolved D. Trimming cost V 0 bases and J 8 bases, with 4 bases left between them. This CDR3 has 11 residues. The germline V gene encodes CDR1 MNHEY and CDR2 SVGAGI. DNA for the CDR3: TGTGCCAGCAGTTACTCGGGGGAAGCTTTCTTT. It yields the protein CASSYSGEAFF.

As concerns this clonotype: The junction and the germline gene differ at one end; a read error may be behind it. The chain recombines TRBV20-1 with TRBJ2-1, with 10 bases aligning to TRBD2. Looked up from germline, CDR1 is DFQATT and CDR2 is SNEGSKA (reference sequence). This CDR3 spans 15 amino acids. CDR3 sequence reads: CSATSTSGIWNEQFF. In nucleotides, the CDR3 is TGCAGTGCCACGTCAACTAGCGGGATATGGAATGAGCAGTTCTTT.